A selection of T cell receptor beta chains follows, all from one sample in a study of chemoradiotherapy in HPV16-positive cancers. Repertoires were generated with immunoSEQ multiplex PCR, while TCRdb's copy carries only in-frame clones and drops some. The data contain 6,000 or so clones, 90% of them seen just once; the ten biggest clones take up approximately 1.7%. Sequenced material: blood, taken from a patient who underwent chemoradiotherapy. The receptor set was obtained from a human donor with HPV-associated anogenital cancer. CDR3s include the opening cysteine and the closing phenylalanine or tryptophan. Each record gives: V gene, D gene, J gene, clone size, CDR3 DNA, CDR3 protein. The D gene is left open where the match is weak. A row's size may be missing; if present it is once, few, many or a size class.

TRBV6-5	TRBD1	TRBJ1-1	once	TGTGCCAGCAGTCCCGGACAGGGATTGATCGGTGAAGCTTTCTTT	CASSPGQGLIGEAFF
TRBV15	TRBD1	TRBJ2-4	NA	TGTGCCACCAGCAGAGAGGGACAGACTTATTCCTTTCAGTACTTC	CATSREGQTYSFQYF
TRBV6-6	TRBD2	TRBJ2-3	once	TGTGCCAGCAGTTACGCTAGCGGGAGTCAAGATACGCAGTATTTT	CASSYASGSQDTQYF
TRBV5-8	NA	TRBJ2-3	NA	TGTGCCAGCAGCCCGACGCGGGGAGGCGGAAGGGGTACGCAGTATTTT	CASSPTRGGGRGTQYF
TRBV28	NA	TRBJ2-7	NA	TGTGCCAGCAGTTTATTTTTCGGTTCACCCTACGAGCAGTACTTC	CASSLFFGSPYEQYF
TRBV5-6	NA	TRBJ1-2	NA	TGTGCCAGCAGCTTGAGGGGGGCGCACTATGGCTACACCTTC	CASSLRGAHYGYTF
TRBV5-4	TRBD2	TRBJ2-5	NA	TGTGCCAGCAGCCCTGTTGGGCGGGGGGGCTCCGAGACCCAGTACTTC	CASSPVGRGGSETQYF
TRBV19	NA	TRBJ1-6	NA	TGTGCCAGTAGCCAGAGCTCCTATAATTCACCCCTCCACTTT	CASSQSSYNSPLHF
TRBV7-2	NA	TRBJ2-1	NA	TGTGCCAGCAGCCCGCAGGGAGGGGGCGGTTACAATGAGCAGTTCTTC	CASSPQGGGGYNEQFF
TRBV5-1	TRBD1	TRBJ2-7	NA	TGCGCCAGCAGCTCGGCGGGGACAGGGCGCTACGAGCAGTACTTC	CASSSAGTGRYEQYF
TRBV27	TRBD2	TRBJ2-1	NA	TGTGCCAGCAGTCCACGTGTCCCTGGACTAGCGGGAAACAATGAGCAGTTCTTC	CASSPRVPGLAGNNEQFF
TRBV6-4	NA	TRBJ2-1	NA	TGTGCCAGCAGTGGGTGGGCAGGTAGAAACAATGAGCAGTTCTTC	CASSGWAGRNNEQFF
TRBV6-1	NA	TRBJ1-2	NA	TGTGCCAGCACCACAGGGAACTATGGCTACACCTTC	CASTTGNYGYTF
TRBV7-9	NA	TRBJ1-3	NA	TGTGCCAGCAGCTCACGGGGAACCTCTGGAAACACCATATATTTT	CASSSRGTSGNTIYF
TRBV4-1	TRBD2	TRBJ2-5	few	TGCGCCAGCAGCCAAGAAGGAACTTTAGCGGGAGGCCGCCAAGAGACCCAGTACTTC	CASSQEGTLAGGRQETQYF
TRBV19	TRBD1	TRBJ1-4	NA	TGTGCCAGTAGTATAGCCCCCCAGGGGGGCGAAAAACTGTTTTTT	CASSIAPQGGEKLFF
TRBV28	TRBD1	TRBJ1-3	once	TGTGCCAGCACTCTTTCGCAGGGGGCAACATTTGGAAACACCATATATTTT	CASTLSQGATFGNTIYF
TRBV11-3	TRBD2	TRBJ2-1	once	TGTGCCAGCAGGTCAAGGACTAGCAGGGCTCCCTCACACAATGAGCAGTTCTTC	CASRSRTSRAPSHNEQFF
TRBV7-9	NA	TRBJ2-4	NA	TGTGCCAGCAGTCGATCTTCCGGGGGGCCACGAGACATTCAGTACTTC	CASSRSSGGPRDIQYF
TRBV5-1	NA	TRBJ1-2	NA	TGCGCCAGCAGCTTGGAGATGGGTGGTAAACGCTATGGCTACACCTTC	CASSLEMGGKRYGYTF
TRBV10-1	NA	TRBJ2-1	NA	TGCGCCAGCAGCCGAGGACCACTCCACGCCTACAATGAGCAGTTCTTC	CASSRGPLHAYNEQFF
TRBV18	NA	TRBJ1-1	NA	TGTGCCAGCTCACCGCCCAAGTCGGGGGGAGGGAACACTGAAGCTTTCTTT	CASSPPKSGGGNTEAFF
TRBV14	NA	TRBJ1-6	NA	TGTGCCAGCAGCCAAGATTCGGACGGCTATAATTCACCCCTCCACTTT	CASSQDSDGYNSPLHF
TRBV5-1	NA	TRBJ2-7	NA	TGCGCCAGCAGCTTGGCAGCGGAGGGGTACGAGCAGTACTTC	CASSLAAEGYEQYF
TRBV7-6	NA	TRBJ2-2	NA	TGTGCCAGCAGCTTAATGGGGGGGCCCGGGGAGCTGTTTTTT	CASSLMGGPGELFF
TRBV7-9	NA	TRBJ2-7	NA	TGTGCCAGCAGCACAAGCGGGTCTGGGTACGAGCAGTACTTC	CASSTSGSGYEQYF
TRBV11-3	NA	TRBJ2-7	NA	TGTGCCAGCAGCCCCCCCCCGAAGACAGGTATCTCCTACGAGCAGTACTTC	CASSPPPKTGISYEQYF
TRBV7-2	NA	TRBJ1-4	NA	TGTGCCAGCAGCTTAGCGGGGGGGTTTGCAACTAATGAAAAACTGTTTTTT	CASSLAGGFATNEKLFF
TRBV7-3	NA	TRBJ2-2	NA	TGTGCCAGCAGCTTAACCCCCCCGGGACGGGGGAACACCGGGGAGCTGTTTTTT	CASSLTPPGRGNTGELFF
TRBV5-6	TRBD1	TRBJ1-1	NA	TGTGCCAGCAGCCCCGACAGGGGGGGGCTGAACACTGAAGCTTTCTTT	CASSPDRGGLNTEAFF
TRBV6-1	TRBD2	TRBJ2-7	NA	TGTGCCAGCAGTGGTTCTAGCGGGAGTTCATACGAGCAGTACTTC	CASSGSSGSSYEQYF
TRBV4-3	TRBD1	TRBJ2-7	NA	TGCGCCAGCAGCCAAGGGACAGGCACTTCCTACGAGCAGTACTTC	CASSQGTGTSYEQYF
TRBV11-2	TRBD1	TRBJ2-2	few	TGTGCCAGCAGCTTGCAGGGGACAGACACCGGGGAGCTGTTTTTT	CASSLQGTDTGELFF
TRBV7-2	TRBD1	TRBJ2-7	NA	TGTGCCAGCAGCTTAGCATCGGACAGGGCGTACGAGCAGTACTTC	CASSLASDRAYEQYF
TRBV11-2	TRBD2	TRBJ2-2	NA	TGTGCCAGCAGCTTTAGCGGGGGGACCCACACCGGGGAGCTGTTTTTT	CASSFSGGTHTGELFF
TRBV7-2	TRBD1	TRBJ2-3	NA	TGTGCCAGCAGCTTAGGGACAGGGTCGGGTGGTACGCAGTATTTT	CASSLGTGSGGTQYF
TRBV27	NA	TRBJ1-4	NA	TGTGCCAGCAGTTTATTTCGGACAGAAAAACTGTTTTTT	CASSLFRTEKLFF
TRBV6-4	TRBD2	TRBJ2-5	NA	TGTGCCAGCAGTAAAGACCCCGCGGGAGCGGGAGGTTATTACTTC	CASSKDPAGAGGYYF
TRBV4-1	TRBD2	TRBJ2-7	once	TGCGCCAGCAGCCAAGAGACTAGCGGGGGCCTTTGGGAGCAGTACTTC	CASSQETSGGLWEQYF
TRBV27	TRBD1	TRBJ2-7	NA	TGTGCCAGCAGTTGGGACAGGGAAACCTACGAGCAGTACTTC	CASSWDRETYEQYF
TRBV7-2	NA	TRBJ2-2	few	TGTGCCAGCAGCTGGGATACTGCGACCGGGGAGCTGTTTTTT	CASSWDTATGELFF
TRBV7-9	NA	TRBJ1-5	once	TGTGCCAGCAGCTTAAGCGGGGCCAATCAGCCCCAGCATTTT	CASSLSGANQPQHF
TRBV5-4	NA	TRBJ2-7	few	TGTGCCAGCAGCAACTCCTACGAGCAGTACTTC	CASSNSYEQYF
TRBV7-6	NA	TRBJ2-1	NA	TGTGCCAGCAGATTAAACCAGGCCTCCTACAATGAGCAGTTCTTC	CASRLNQASYNEQFF
TRBV7-6	TRBD1	TRBJ1-2	NA	TGTGCCAGCAGCCCCTCTACCGCCGGGACAGGGTTTGGCTACACCTTC	CASSPSTAGTGFGYTF
TRBV29-1	NA	TRBJ2-7	NA	TGCAGCGTTACCTTAAGGGGGGGTCTCTACGAGCAGTACTTC	CSVTLRGGLYEQYF
TRBV28	TRBD2	TRBJ2-3	NA	TGTGCCAGCAGTTCGACTAGCGGGGGCCCCACAGATACGCAGTATTTT	CASSSTSGGPTDTQYF
TRBV7-2	NA	TRBJ2-2	NA	TGTGCCAGCAGCTTACAAAGGAACACCGGGGAGCTGTTTTTT	CASSLQRNTGELFF